This is a list of T cell receptor beta chains from one sample in a study of Ad26.COV2.S vaccination and SARS-CoV-2 variants. The data were produced by immunoSEQ multiplex PCR, yet TCRdb's version contains in-frame clones alone and is incomplete. Here the sample spans 250,000 to 300,000 clones, around 87% being singletons. Sequencing was performed on peripheral blood, taken in a trial of Ad26.COV2.S vaccine versus placebo. These receptors came from a person aged 18-60 years who received the Ad26.COV2.S COVID-19 vaccine or a placebo. The CDR3 runs from the conserved cysteine through the conserved F or W. Fields, in order: CDR3 DNA, CDR3 protein, J gene, V gene, clone size, D gene. D genes are given only for firm matches. Clone size is shown for a subset of rows, as once, few, many or a class of expanded clone.

TGTGCCTGGAGTGTATGGGCAGGGGGCGATTCACCCCTCCACTTT,CAWSVWAGGDSPLHF,TRBJ1-6,TRBV30,-,TRBD1
TGTGCCAGCAGCCTCGGACTAGCGGGGGGACGCACAGATACGCAGTATTTT,CASSLGLAGGRTDTQYF,TRBJ2-3,TRBV7-2,-,TRBD2
TGTGCCAGTAGTACTCTCCGGACAGGGGGTGGAACCGGGGAGCTGTTTTTT,CASSTLRTGGGTGELFF,TRBJ2-2,TRBV19,-,TRBD1
TGTGCCAGCTCACCCAACCCCACCGGAAATAATTCACCCCTCCACTTT,CASSPNPTGNNSPLHF,TRBJ1-6,TRBV18,-,-
TGTGCCAGTAGTACCCGGTTGACAGGTCAAGAGACCCAGTACTTC,CASSTRLTGQETQYF,TRBJ2-5,TRBV19,-,-
TGTGCCAGCAGTTTCCATGGACCGAACTATGGCTACACCTTC,CASSFHGPNYGYTF,TRBJ1-2,TRBV27,-,-
TGCGCCAGCAGCTTGTCGGGAGCTACAGCAATGAACACTGAAGCTTTCTTT,CASSLSGATAMNTEAFF,TRBJ1-1,TRBV5-1,-,-
TGTGCCAGCAGTGCCCAGGGAACTGAAGCTTTCTTT,CASSAQGTEAFF,TRBJ1-1,TRBV2,-,-
TGTGCCAGCAGCGTAGCTACAGGGCCTAACTATGGCTACACCTTC,CASSVATGPNYGYTF,TRBJ1-2,TRBV9,-,-
TGTGCCAGCAGCTTAGGGTGGGGGCCGGAGAATGAAAAACTGTTTTTT,CASSLGWGPENEKLFF,TRBJ1-4,TRBV7-2,-,-
TGTGCCAGCAGCTTAGGGTCCCGGACAGGGGGGGAGCCCCAGCATTTT,CASSLGSRTGGEPQHF,TRBJ1-5,TRBV7-9,-,TRBD1
TGTGCCAGCAGTTCGAGGGCTGGCCGGTCCTACAATGAGCAGTTCTTC,CASSSRAGRSYNEQFF,TRBJ2-1,TRBV28,-,-
TGTGCCAGCAGTTTGAGGCAGGACTTACAAGAGACCCAGTACTTC,CASSLRQDLQETQYF,TRBJ2-5,TRBV27,-,-
TGTGCCAGCAGCGGCCCTGGGAGGCCCCAGCATTTT,CASSGPGRPQHF,TRBJ1-5,TRBV6-5,-,-
TGTGCCAGCAGCTTAGGTGCGGGAGGGCCGGGGGAGACCCAGTACTTC,CASSLGAGGPGETQYF,TRBJ2-5,TRBV7-8,-,TRBD2
TGTGCCAGCAGTTACTCCGGGGTGGGATCTTACGAGCAGTACTTC,CASSYSGVGSYEQYF,TRBJ2-7,TRBV6-5,-,-
TGTGCCAGCAGTGAAGGGATAGCAAACTATGGCTACACCTTC,CASSEGIANYGYTF,TRBJ1-2,TRBV6-1,once,-
TGTGCCAGCAGCTTAGTCGATACGAGCTCCTACGAGCAGTACTTC,CASSLVDTSSYEQYF,TRBJ2-7,TRBV7-9,-,-
TGTGCCAGCAGCTTAGTCAGAGACCGGGGTTACAATGAGCAGTTCTTC,CASSLVRDRGYNEQFF,TRBJ2-1,TRBV7-2,-,-
TGTGCCTGGAGCGGGGGACAGATGAACACTGAAGCTTTCTTT,CAWSGGQMNTEAFF,TRBJ1-1,TRBV30,-,TRBD1
TGTGCCAGCAGCCTCAACGGCGGGACGAACACCGGGGAGCTGTTTTTT,CASSLNGGTNTGELFF,TRBJ2-2,TRBV7-3,-,-
TGTGCCAGCAGCTCCAGCGGGGGGAAGCAGTTCTTC,CASSSSGGKQFF,TRBJ2-1,TRBV7-2,-,TRBD2
TGTGCCAGCAGTCCCCAGGGACAGGGGGCGTATGGGGGCAAAAACATTCAGTACTTC,CASSPQGQGAYGGKNIQYF,TRBJ2-4,TRBV6-6,-,TRBD1
TGTGCCAGCAGCTTGTTTCAGGGCTCTCGGGATGGCTACACCTTC,CASSLFQGSRDGYTF,TRBJ1-2,TRBV5-4,few,-
TGTGCCAGCAGTTCGAACAGGGAAAGAGTTGAAAAACTGTTTTTT,CASSSNRERVEKLFF,TRBJ1-4,TRBV27,-,-
TGTGCCAGCAGTGTAGTGGATGAGCAGTTCTTC,CASSVVDEQFF,TRBJ2-1,TRBV12-3/TRBV12-4,-,-
TGTGCCAGCAGTGGTCAGGGAGGTGAGCAGCCCCAGCATTTT,CASSGQGGEQPQHF,TRBJ1-5,TRBV2,-,-
TGTGCCAGCAGTCCGGGACGTATGGGGGTTGAAGCTTTCTTT,CASSPGRMGVEAFF,TRBJ1-1,TRBV2,-,-
TGTGCCAGCTTGCAGACGGATGGAAACACCATATATTTT,CASLQTDGNTIYF,TRBJ1-3,TRBV18,-,-
TGTGCCAGCAGCTCGGCCGGGACTAACACAGATACGCAGTATTTT,CASSSAGTNTDTQYF,TRBJ2-3,TRBV7-8,few,TRBD2
TGTGCCAGCAGGACGCGAGGGGCCCAATATGGCTACACCTTC,CASRTRGAQYGYTF,TRBJ1-2,TRBV5-4,-,-
TGTGCCTGGAGTACCTGGGACAGGGGCCAGCCCCAGCATTTT,CAWSTWDRGQPQHF,TRBJ1-5,TRBV30,-,TRBD1
TGTGCCAGCTCACCGGGGTCCGTGGGAAATTCACCCCTCCACTTT,CASSPGSVGNSPLHF,TRBJ1-6,TRBV18,-,-
TGTGCTAGCGGGAGGGGGACTCGGGACAATCAGCCCCAGCATTTT,CASGRGTRDNQPQHF,TRBJ1-5,TRBV12-5,-,-
TGCGCCAGCAGCTTGTCGGCAGGGGGGACCTACGAGCAGTACTTC,CASSLSAGGTYEQYF,TRBJ2-7,TRBV5-1,-,-
TGTGCCAGTAGTACCCACGGGGCACTCAACTATGGCTACACCTTC,CASSTHGALNYGYTF,TRBJ1-2,TRBV19,-,-
TGTGCCAGCAGACAGGGTAGTTCTAACTATGGCTACACCTTC,CASRQGSSNYGYTF,TRBJ1-2,TRBV2,once,-
TGTGCCAGCAGCTCCCCGGGAGCTCGGGGCTACACCTTC,CASSSPGARGYTF,TRBJ1-2,TRBV7-2,-,-
TGTGCCAGCAGTGGGGCCATGGGTGGGCGTAGCACAGATACGCAGTATTTT,CASSGAMGGRSTDTQYF,TRBJ2-3,TRBV6-1,once,-
TGTGCCAGTAGTATAGGAGGGGCTGAAGCTTTCTTT,CASSIGGAEAFF,TRBJ1-1,TRBV19,once,-
TGTGCCAGCAGCTTAGGCGGAACGAACACTGAAGCTTTCTTT,CASSLGGTNTEAFF,TRBJ1-1,TRBV7-2,-,-
TGTGCCAGCAGAACCGCCTTGATGGGCACAGATACGCAGTATTTT,CASRTALMGTDTQYF,TRBJ2-3,TRBV7-2,-,-
TGTGCCACCAGCGGACCCCCTTCTGGGACAGGGGTAGGCTACACCTTC,CATSGPPSGTGVGYTF,TRBJ1-2,TRBV15,-,TRBD1
TGTGCCATCAGTGGGGGACAGGGAGACCAGCCCCGGCATTTT,CAISGGQGDQPRHF,TRBJ1-5,TRBV10-3,-,TRBD1
TGCGCCAGCAGTCGTGGCGTGTCAGGGAGGGATGAGCAGTTCTTC,CASSRGVSGRDEQFF,TRBJ2-1,TRBV5-1,-,TRBD2
TGTGCCAGCAGTGAAAACAGGGGCTACGAGCAGTACTTC,CASSENRGYEQYF,TRBJ2-7,TRBV6-1,-,TRBD1
TGTGCCACCAGCAGAGAAAGACAGGCGACGGCCTATGGCTACACCTTC,CATSRERQATAYGYTF,TRBJ1-2,TRBV15,-,-